This T cell receptor (beta chain) emerged from a study of a mutant IDH1 vaccine in newly diagnosed glioma. Notes on the study in general: With respect to changes in top peripheral T cell clonotypes, pseudoprogression seemed unrelated.

To note about this clone: Its target is not known.

TCRdb's table, derived via immunoSEQ multiplex PCR, lists solely in-frame clones and lacks some. The top ten hold 2.3% of the sample, which has roughly 49,000 clones, approximately 92% seen once. Time point denoted: week 35, safety follow-up. Mutant IDH1 20-mer peptide, at 300 ug, made up each vaccine dose, with topical imiquimod. Germline CDR1 reads MGHRA; CDR2 reads YSYEKL. V was pared by 4 bases and J by 7 bases, with 9 bases of the junction left unmatched. This CDR3 comprises 14 residues. This receptor was obtained from a man in his fifties or sixties with glioma. The rearrangement links TRBV4-1 to TRBJ2-7, with 8 nucleotides matching TRBD1. The source material was PBMCs, sampled from a glioma patient whose treatment included an IDH1 peptide vaccine. CDR3 amino acids: CASSRGTGEREQYF. CDR3 DNA: TGCGCCAGCAGCCGAGGGACAGGCGAGAGGGAGCAGTACTTC.